The TCR beta chain described here comes from a study of cytomegalovirus exposure and HLA in healthy donors. In the study overall: The early release's HLA-typed donors yielded 65 million to 85 million unique TCRs. Broader study findings: There were some public TCRs occurring in many donors, but most TCR sequences were rare. When the data were analyzed later, several of the most significant clusters appeared to be linked to common viral pathogens.

The CDR3 is 13 residues long. Germline V gene sequence: CDR1 MNHEY, CDR2 SVGAGI. Trimming left V 6 bases short and J 1 base short, with 9 bases between. Primers included in the PCR were 60 Vbeta and 13 Jbeta primers. Clones were sequenced by immunoSEQ multiplex PCR, and TCRdb holds only the in-frame ones, with some missing. The sample lists about 170,000 clones; roughly 73% were seen once. Worth noting for this clone: The antigen remains undetermined.

This clonotype originated in a female donor in good health and CMV-seronegative. This rearrangement joins TRBV6-5 to TRBJ1-1; tentative D call: TRBD1 (6 bases). Material for sequencing was PBMCs. As DNA, the CDR3 is TGTGCCAGCAGGCTACAGGGGAACACTGAAGCTTTCTTT. It specifies CASRLQGNTEAFF.